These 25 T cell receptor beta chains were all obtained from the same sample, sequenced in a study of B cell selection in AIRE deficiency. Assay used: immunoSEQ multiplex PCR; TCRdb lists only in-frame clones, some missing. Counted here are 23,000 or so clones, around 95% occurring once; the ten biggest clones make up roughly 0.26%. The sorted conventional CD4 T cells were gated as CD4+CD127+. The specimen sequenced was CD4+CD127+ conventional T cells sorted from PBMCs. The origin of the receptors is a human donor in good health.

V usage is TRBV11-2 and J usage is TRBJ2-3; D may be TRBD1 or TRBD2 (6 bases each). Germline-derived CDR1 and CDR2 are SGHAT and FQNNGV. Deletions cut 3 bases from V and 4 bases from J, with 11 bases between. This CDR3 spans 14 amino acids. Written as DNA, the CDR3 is TGTGCCAGCAGCTTGGGGGGCCACCCAGATACGCAGTATTTT. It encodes CASSLGGHPDTQYF.

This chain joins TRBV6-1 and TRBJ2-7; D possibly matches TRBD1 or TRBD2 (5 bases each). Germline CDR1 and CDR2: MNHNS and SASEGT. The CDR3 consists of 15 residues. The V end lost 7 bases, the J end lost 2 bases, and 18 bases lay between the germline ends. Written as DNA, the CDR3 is TGTGCCAGCACCGACAGTGGAGGTCGGGCCTACGAGCAGTACTTC. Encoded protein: CASTDSGGRAYEQYF.

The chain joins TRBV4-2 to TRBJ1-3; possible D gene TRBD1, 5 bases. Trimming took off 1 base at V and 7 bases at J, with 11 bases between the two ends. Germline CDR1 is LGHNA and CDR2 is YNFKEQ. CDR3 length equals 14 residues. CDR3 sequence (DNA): TGTGCCAGCAGCCAAGCAGGGAACGGGAACACCATATATTTT. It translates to CASSQAGNGNTIYF.

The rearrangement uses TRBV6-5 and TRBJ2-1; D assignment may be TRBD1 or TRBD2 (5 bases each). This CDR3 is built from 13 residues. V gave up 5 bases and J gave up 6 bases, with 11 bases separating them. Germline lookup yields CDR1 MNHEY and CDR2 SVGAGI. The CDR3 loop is CASSRWDGNEQFF. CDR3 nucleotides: TGTGCCAGCAGTCGGTGGGACGGCAATGAGCAGTTCTTC.

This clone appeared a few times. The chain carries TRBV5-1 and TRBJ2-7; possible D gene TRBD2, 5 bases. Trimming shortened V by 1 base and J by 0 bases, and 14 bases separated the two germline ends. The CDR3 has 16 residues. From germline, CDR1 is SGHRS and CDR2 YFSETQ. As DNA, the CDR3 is TGCGCCAGCAGCTTGCGCACCGGGATGGGCTCCTACGAGCAGTACTTC. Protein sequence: CASSLRTGMGSYEQYF.

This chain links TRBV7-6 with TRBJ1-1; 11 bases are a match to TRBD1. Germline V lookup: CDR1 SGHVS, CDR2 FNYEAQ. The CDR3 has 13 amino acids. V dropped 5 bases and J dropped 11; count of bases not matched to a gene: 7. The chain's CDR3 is CASSKDRGQSAFF. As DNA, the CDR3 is TGTGCCAGCAGCAAGGACAGGGGGCAGTCGGCTTTCTTT.

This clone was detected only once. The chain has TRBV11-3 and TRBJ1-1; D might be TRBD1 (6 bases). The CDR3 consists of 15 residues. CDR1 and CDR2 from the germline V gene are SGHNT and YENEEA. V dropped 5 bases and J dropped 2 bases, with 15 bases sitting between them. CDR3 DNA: TGTGCCAGCAGCGCACAGGGTAGGGTCAACACTGAAGCTTTCTTT. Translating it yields CASSAQGRVNTEAFF.

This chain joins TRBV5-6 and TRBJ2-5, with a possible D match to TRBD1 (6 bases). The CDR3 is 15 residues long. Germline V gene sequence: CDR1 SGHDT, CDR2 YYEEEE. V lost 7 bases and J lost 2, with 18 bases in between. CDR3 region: CASLLQGATQETQYF. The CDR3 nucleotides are TGTGCCAGCTTATTACAGGGTGCAACTCAAGAGACCCAGTACTTC. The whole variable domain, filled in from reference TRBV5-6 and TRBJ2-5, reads DAGVTQSPTHLIKTRGQQVTLRCSPKSGHDTVSWYQQALGQGPQFIFQYYEEEERQRGNFPDRFSGHQFPNYSSELNVNALLLGDSALYLCASLLQGATQETQYFGPGTRLLVL.

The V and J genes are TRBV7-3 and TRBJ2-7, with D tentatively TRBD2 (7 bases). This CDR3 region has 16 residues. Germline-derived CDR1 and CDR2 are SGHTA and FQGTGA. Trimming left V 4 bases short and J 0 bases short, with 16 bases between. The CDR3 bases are TGTGCCAGCAGCTCCTGGGGGGGCCAAAACTCCTACGAGCAGTACTTC. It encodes CASSSWGGQNSYEQYF.

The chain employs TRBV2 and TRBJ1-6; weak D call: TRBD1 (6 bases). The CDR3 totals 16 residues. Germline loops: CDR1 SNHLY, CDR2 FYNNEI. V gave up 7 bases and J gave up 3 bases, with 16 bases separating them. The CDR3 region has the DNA TGTGCCAGCACCCCAGAGGGGGTCGGCTATAATTCACCCCTCCACTTT. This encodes CASTPEGVGYNSPLHF.

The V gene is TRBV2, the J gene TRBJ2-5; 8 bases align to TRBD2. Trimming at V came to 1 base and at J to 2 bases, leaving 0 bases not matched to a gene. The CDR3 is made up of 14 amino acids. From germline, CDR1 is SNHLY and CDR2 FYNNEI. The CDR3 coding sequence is TGTGCCAGCAGTGAAGAGCGGGGGCAAGAGACCCAGTACTTC. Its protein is CASSEERGQETQYF.

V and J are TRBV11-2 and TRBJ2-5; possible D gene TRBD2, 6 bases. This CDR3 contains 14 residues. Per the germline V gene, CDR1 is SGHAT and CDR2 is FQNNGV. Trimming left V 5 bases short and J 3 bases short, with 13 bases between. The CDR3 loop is CASSQRGGEETQYF. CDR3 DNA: TGTGCCAGCAGCCAAAGGGGCGGGGAAGAGACCCAGTACTTC.

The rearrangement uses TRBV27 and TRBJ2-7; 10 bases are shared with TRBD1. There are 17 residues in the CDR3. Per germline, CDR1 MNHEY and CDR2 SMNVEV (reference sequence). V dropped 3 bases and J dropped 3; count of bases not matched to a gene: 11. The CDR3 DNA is TGTGCCAGCAGTTTCCCGGGACAGGGGATATCCCTCTACGAGCAGTACTTC. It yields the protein CASSFPGQGISLYEQYF.

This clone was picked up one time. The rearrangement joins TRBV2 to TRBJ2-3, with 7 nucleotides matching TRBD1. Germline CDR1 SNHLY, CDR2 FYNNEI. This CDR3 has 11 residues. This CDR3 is CAKGAADTQYF. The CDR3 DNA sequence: TGTGCGAAGGGGGCCGCAGATACGCAGTATTTT.

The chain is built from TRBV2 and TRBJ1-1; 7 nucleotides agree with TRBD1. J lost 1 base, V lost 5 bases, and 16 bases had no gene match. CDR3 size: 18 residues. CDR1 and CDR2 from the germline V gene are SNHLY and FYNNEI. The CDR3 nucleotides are TGTGCCAGCAGTATGGACAGGTGGTTAGCTAGAGGGAACACTGAAGCTTTCTTT. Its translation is CASSMDRWLARGNTEAFF.

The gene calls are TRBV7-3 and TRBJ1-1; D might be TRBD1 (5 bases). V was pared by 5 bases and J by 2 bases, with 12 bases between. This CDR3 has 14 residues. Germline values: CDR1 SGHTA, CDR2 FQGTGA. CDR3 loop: CASSPQGGNTEAFF. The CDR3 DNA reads TGTGCCAGCAGCCCTCAGGGTGGAAACACTGAAGCTTTCTTT.

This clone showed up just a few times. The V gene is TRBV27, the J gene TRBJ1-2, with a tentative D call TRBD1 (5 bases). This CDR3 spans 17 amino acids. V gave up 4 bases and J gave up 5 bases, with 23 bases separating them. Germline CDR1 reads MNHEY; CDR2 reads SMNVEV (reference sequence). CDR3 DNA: TGTGCCAGCAGTTCCTTGGGACGGAGCCCCGGACTTTATGGCTACACCTTC. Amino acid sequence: CASSSLGRSPGLYGYTF.

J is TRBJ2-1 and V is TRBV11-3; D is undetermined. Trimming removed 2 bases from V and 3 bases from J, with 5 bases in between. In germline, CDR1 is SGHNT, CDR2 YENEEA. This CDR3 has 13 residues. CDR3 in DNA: TGTGCCAGCAGCTTAAACTACTACAATGAGCAGTTCTTC. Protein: CASSLNYYNEQFF.

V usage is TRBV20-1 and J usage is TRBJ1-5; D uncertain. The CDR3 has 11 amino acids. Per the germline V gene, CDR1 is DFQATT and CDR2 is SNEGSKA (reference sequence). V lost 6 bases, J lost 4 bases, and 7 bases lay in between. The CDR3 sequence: CSAEVNQPQHF. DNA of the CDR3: TGCAGTGCCGAAGTAAATCAGCCCCAGCATTTT.

The CDR3 protein is CASSVATGLNQPQHF. As DNA, the CDR3 is TGTGCCAGCAGTGTAGCGACAGGACTCAATCAGCCCCAGCATTTT. This chain connects TRBV6-1 to TRBJ1-5; maybe TRBD1 (6 bases). This CDR3 is 15 amino acids long. V lost 4 bases to trimming and J lost 3 bases, with 13 bases between them. Looked up from germline, CDR1 is MNHNS and CDR2 is SASEGT.

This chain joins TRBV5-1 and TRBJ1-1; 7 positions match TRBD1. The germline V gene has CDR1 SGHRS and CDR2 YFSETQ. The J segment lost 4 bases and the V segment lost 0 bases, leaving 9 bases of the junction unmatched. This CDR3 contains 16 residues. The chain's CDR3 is CASSLDPRGRRTEAFF. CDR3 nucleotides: TGCGCCAGCAGCTTGGATCCGAGGGGGCGACGCACTGAAGCTTTCTTT.

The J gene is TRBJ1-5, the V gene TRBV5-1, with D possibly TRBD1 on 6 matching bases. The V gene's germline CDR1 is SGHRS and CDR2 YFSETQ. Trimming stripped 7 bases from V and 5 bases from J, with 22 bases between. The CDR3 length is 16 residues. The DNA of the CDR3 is TGCGCCAGCTTTTGCCTGGGGGGCGAGAACTATCAGCCCCAGCATTTT. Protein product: CASFCLGGENYQPQHF.

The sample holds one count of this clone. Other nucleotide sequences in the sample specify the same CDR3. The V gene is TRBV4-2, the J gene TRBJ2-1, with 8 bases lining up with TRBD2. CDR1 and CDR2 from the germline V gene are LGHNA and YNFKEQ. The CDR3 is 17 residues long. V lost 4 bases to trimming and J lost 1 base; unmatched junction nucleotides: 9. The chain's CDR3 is CASSREVGGRSYNEQFF. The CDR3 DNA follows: TGTGCCAGCAGCCGGGAAGTGGGCGGGAGGTCCTACAATGAGCAGTTCTTC.

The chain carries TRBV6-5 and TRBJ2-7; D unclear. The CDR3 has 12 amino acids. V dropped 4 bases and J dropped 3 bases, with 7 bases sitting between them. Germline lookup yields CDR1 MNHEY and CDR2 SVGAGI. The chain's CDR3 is CASSSSHYEQYF. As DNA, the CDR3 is TGTGCCAGCAGTTCTTCCCACTACGAGCAGTACTTC.

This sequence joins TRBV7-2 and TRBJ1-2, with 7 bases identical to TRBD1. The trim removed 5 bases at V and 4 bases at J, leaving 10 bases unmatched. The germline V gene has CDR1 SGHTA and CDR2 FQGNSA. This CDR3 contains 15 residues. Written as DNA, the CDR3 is TGTGCCAGCAGCGCCCGGGACAGCGTGGTCTATGGCTACACCTTC. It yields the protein CASSARDSVVYGYTF.